This T cell receptor (beta chain) stems from a study of metastatic and nonmetastatic thyroid tumors. Among the patients, none had received any treatment before thyroid surgery. This clone has a count of ten or more. TCRdb re-called the PCR reads with MiXCR. The sample holds about 53,000 clones, 20% to 25% seen once. Sequenced sample: blood. This TCR came from a female donor with papillary thyroid cancer or a benign thyroid nodule (not recorded which). Some clones in this sample may be carry-over from other donors' samples.

The DNA of the CDR3 is TGTGCCAGTAGTATAGAGGACAGGGTGGTTCAGCCCCAGCATTTT. This translates into CASSIEDRVVQPQHF. The chain joins TRBV19 to TRBJ1-5, with 8 bases fitting TRBD1. CDR1 and CDR2 from the germline V gene are LNHDA and SQIVND (reference sequence). The V segment lost 0 bases and the J segment 6 bases; nucleotides outside the gene matches: 4. This CDR3 spans 15 amino acids.